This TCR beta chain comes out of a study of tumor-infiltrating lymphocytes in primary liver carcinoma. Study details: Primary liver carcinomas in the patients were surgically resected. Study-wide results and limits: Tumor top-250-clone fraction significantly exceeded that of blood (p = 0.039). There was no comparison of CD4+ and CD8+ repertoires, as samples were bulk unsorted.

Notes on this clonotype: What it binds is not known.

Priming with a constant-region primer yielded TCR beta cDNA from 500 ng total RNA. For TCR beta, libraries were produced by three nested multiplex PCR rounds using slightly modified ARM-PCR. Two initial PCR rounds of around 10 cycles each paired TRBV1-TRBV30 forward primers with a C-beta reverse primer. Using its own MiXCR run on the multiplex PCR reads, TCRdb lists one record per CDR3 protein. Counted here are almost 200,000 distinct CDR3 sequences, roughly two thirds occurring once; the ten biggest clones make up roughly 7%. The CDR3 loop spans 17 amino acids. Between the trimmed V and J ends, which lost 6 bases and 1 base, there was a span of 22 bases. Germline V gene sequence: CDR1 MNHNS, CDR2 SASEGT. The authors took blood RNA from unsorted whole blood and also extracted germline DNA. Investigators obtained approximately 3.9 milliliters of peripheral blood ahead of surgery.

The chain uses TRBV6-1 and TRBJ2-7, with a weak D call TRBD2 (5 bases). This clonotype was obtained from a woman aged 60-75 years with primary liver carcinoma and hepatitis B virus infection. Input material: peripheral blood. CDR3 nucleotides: TGTGCCAGCAGCACCCGGGCATCTAGCTTGGGGTCCTACGAGCAGTACTTC. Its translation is CASSTRASSLGSYEQYF.